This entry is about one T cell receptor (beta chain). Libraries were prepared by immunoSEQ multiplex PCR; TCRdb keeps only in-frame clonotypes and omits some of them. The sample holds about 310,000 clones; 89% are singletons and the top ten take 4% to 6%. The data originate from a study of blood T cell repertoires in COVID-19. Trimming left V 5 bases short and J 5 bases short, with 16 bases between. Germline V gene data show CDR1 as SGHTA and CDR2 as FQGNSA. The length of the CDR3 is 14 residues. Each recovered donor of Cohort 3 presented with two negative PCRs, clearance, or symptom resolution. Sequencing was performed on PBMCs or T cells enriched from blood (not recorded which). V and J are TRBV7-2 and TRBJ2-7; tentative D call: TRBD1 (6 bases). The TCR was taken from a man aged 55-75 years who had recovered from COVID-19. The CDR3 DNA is TGTGCCAGCAGCATACACCCAGGACAGAACGAGCAGTACTTC. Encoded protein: CASSIHPGQNEQYF.